This entry features one T cell receptor beta chain sequence. Its antigen is still unknown. The data were taken from a study of CD8+ T cells in alopecia areata. The overall study: The authors scored treated patients' severity by affected scalp percentage. Study outcomes and limitations: A large proportion of expanded lesional clones were detected persisting in scalp and blood during tofacitinib. The treated group had a single nonresponder, limiting CD8+ expansion-response conclusions.

Treatment meaning: oral pan-JAK inhibitor, 5-10 mg twice daily. Germline V lookup: CDR1 MGHRA, CDR2 YSYEKL. The V end was cut by 4 bases, the J end by 0 bases, with 15 bases between. The CDR3 totals 16 residues. cDNA serving as the sequencing template came from extracted, reverse transcribed RNA. Sequenced by immunoSEQ multiplex PCR; TCRdb stores in-frame clones only, minus some. Counted here are 200,000 or so clones, less than 50% occurring once; the ten biggest clones make up 2.6%. V and J are TRBV4-1 and TRBJ1-2, with D possibly being TRBD1 (5 bases). The sample consisted of CD4+ T cells sorted from blood, taken around week 36, from a patient treated with tofacitinib. The sequence was obtained from a human donor with alopecia areata. The CDR3 protein is CASSRGDSRANYGYTF. The CDR3, as DNA: TGCGCCAGCAGCCGGGGGGACTCAAGAGCTAACTATGGCTACACCTTC.